This entry concerns a single T cell receptor beta chain. This record comes from a study of graft-versus-host responses after intestinal transplantation. General observations from the study: Circulating GvH clone levels at their peak were associated with HvG declines (early post-transplant).

The germline V gene has CDR1 SGHRS and CDR2 YFSETQ. The V segment lost 1 base and the J segment 4 bases; nucleotides outside the gene matches: 9. There are 17 residues in the CDR3. The table came from immunoSEQ multiplex PCR; TCRdb's copy has only in-frame clones and leaves some out. The sample has about 3,000 clones; 31% are singletons. Sample: alloreactive CD4+ T cells from a mixed lymphocyte reaction culture, taken before transplantation. Noted subset: CFSE-low proliferating T cells sorted from roughly 6-day pre-transplant mixed lymphocyte reaction (GvH or HvG direction). This receptor was taken from a human patient who was an organ donor for intestinal transplantation. This sequence joins TRBV5-1 and TRBJ2-5; 11 nucleotides match TRBD2. In nucleotides, the CDR3 is TGCGCCAGCAGCTTGATAGCGGGGGGGCCGGCGGTAGAGACCCAGTACTTC. Residues: CASSLIAGGPAVETQYF.